These 9 T cell receptor beta chains were all obtained from the same sample, sequenced in a study of T cell responses to AZD1222 COVID-19 vaccine. Sequenced by immunoSEQ multiplex PCR; TCRdb stores in-frame clones only, minus some. This sample yields some 97,000 clones, of which roughly nine tenths are seen a single time; 16% belongs to the top ten. The specimen comprised peripheral blood, sampled on day 0 of AZD1222 vaccination. The source of these receptors is an adult in good health.

The chain carries TRBV11-2 and TRBJ1-5, with 7 positions matching TRBD1. The CDR3 covers 14 residues. V shed 5 bases and J 6 bases; nucleotides not matched to a gene: 7. Per germline, CDR1 SGHAT and CDR2 FQNNGV. CDR3 region: CASSLDREGQPQHF. The CDR3 bases are TGTGCCAGCAGCCTCGACAGGGAGGGTCAGCCCCAGCATTTT.

The genes are TRBV27 and TRBJ1-2; D gene ambiguous. This CDR3 has 13 residues. The germline gives CDR1 MNHEY, CDR2 SMNVEV (reference sequence). V was trimmed by 4 bases and J by 6 bases, leaving 12 bases between them. The CDR3 region is CASSSDWGDGYTF. The CDR3 nucleotides read TGTGCCAGCAGTTCGGACTGGGGTGATGGCTACACCTTC.

In the case of this clone: The sample has other DNA sequences that encode this CDR3 too. The rearrangement joins TRBV2 to TRBJ1-5; 7 bases are a match to TRBD1. Germline V CDR1 and CDR2: SNHLY, FYNNEI. The CDR3 is 14 amino acids. The junction had 9 bases not matched to a gene; V was cut back by 6 bases and J by 7 bases. The CDR3 bases are TGTGCCAGCAGGCTACGACAGGGTCAACAGCCCCAGCATTTT. It encodes CASRLRQGQQPQHF.

The chain is built from TRBV19 and TRBJ2-1, with 9 bases lining up with TRBD1. The CDR3 extends over 15 amino acids. V trimming: 6 bases; J trimming: 8 bases; junction bases outside the gene matches: 11. Per germline, CDR1 LNHDA and CDR2 SQIVND (reference sequence). For the CDR3, the DNA is TGTGCCAGTAGCGCCCGATGGGACAGGGAGGATGAGCAGTTCTTC. Protein: CASSARWDREDEQFF.

This sequence joins TRBV5-4 and TRBJ1-4, with D maybe TRBD1 (5 bases). The V end was cut by 4 bases, the J end by 3 bases, with 16 bases between. The CDR3 is 16 amino acids. Per germline, CDR1 SGHNT and CDR2 YYREEE (reference sequence). The CDR3 region has the DNA TGTGCCAGCAGCCTACTTGGAACAGGAGCTAATGAAAAACTGTTTTTT. Its translation: CASSLLGTGANEKLFF.

The chain is built from TRBV28 and TRBJ2-7; 12 bases match TRBD1. The CDR3 runs 15 residues. The germline V gene has CDR1 MDHEN and CDR2 SYDVKM. The V gene end was trimmed by 2 bases and the J gene end by 6 bases; junction bases not matched to a gene: 5. CDR3 sequence (DNA): TGTGCCAGCAGTTTACCGGGACAGGGGGCGGGCGAGCAGTACTTC. Translation gives CASSLPGQGAGEQYF. Filled out from reference TRBV28 and TRBJ2-7, the complete variable domain reads DVKVTQSSRYLVKRTGEKVFLECVQDMDHENMFWYRQDPGLGLRLIYFSYDVKMKEKGDIPEGYSVSREKKERFSLILESASTNQTSMYLCASSLPGQGAGEQYFGPGTRLTVT.

The rearrangement joins TRBV7-9 to TRBJ2-7; no reliable D call. Between the trimmed V and J ends, which lost 1 base and 5 bases, there was a span of 3 bases. Germline CDR1 SEHNR, CDR2 FQNEAQ (reference sequence). This CDR3 comprises 11 residues. CDR3 DNA sequence: TGTGCCAGCAGCTTAGACCACGAGCAGTACTTC. Residues: CASSLDHEQYF.

The chain is built from TRBV3-1 (or the pseudogene TRBV3-2) and TRBJ2-5; D remains unclear. Trimming pared 1 base from V and 5 bases from J, leaving 14 bases between. The CDR3 runs to 15 residues. The V gene's germline CDR1 is LGHDT and CDR2 YNNKEL (reference sequence). CDR3 coding DNA: TGTGCCAGCAGCCAAGTGGTGGTAGCCGGGGAGACCCAGTACTTC. This codes for CASSQVVVAGETQYF.

V usage is TRBV5-1 and J usage is TRBJ1-1; 9 nucleotides agree with TRBD1. The CDR3 has 14 amino acids. Germline loops: CDR1 SGHRS, CDR2 YFSETQ. V was clipped by 2 bases and J by 4 bases; unmatched bases: 3. The CDR3 DNA follows: TGCGCCAGCAGCTTCGACAGGGGGGTCACTGAAGCTTTCTTT. Protein product: CASSFDRGVTEAFF.